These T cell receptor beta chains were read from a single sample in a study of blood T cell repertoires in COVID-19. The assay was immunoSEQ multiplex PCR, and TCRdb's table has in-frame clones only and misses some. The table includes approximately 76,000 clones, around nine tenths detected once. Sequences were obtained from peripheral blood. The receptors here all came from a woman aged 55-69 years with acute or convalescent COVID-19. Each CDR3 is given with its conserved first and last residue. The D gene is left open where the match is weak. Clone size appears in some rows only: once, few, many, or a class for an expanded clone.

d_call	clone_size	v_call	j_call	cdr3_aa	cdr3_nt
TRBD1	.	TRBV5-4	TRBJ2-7	CASSRDRGDEQYF	TGTGCCAGCAGTAGGGACAGGGGCGACGAGCAGTACTTC
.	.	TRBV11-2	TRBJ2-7	CATRRGGNHEQYF	TGTGCCACGCGGAGGGGGGGTAACCACGAGCAGTACTTC
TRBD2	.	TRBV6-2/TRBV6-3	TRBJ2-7	CASSSQRGSSYEQYF	TGTGCCAGCAGTTCCCAGCGGGGGAGCTCCTACGAGCAGTACTTC
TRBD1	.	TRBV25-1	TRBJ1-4	CASSDPGQGNEKLFF	TGTGCCAGCAGTGATCCCGGACAGGGTAATGAAAAACTGTTTTTT
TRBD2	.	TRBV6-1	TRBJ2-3	CASSESAGGGTDTQYF	TGTGCCAGCAGTGAATCAGCGGGGGGCGGGACAGATACGCAGTATTTT
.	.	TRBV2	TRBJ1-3	CASVFSAGNTIYF	TGTGCCAGCGTCTTTTCTGCGGGAAACACCATATATTTT
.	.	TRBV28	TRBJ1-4	CASSSTTSAGEKLFF	TGTGCCAGCAGTTCCACGACATCCGCAGGGGAAAAACTGTTTTTT
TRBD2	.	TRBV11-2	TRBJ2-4	CASSLSGGARHIQYF	TGTGCCAGCAGCTTATCCGGGGGGGCCCGACACATTCAGTACTTC
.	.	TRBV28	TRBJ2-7	CASSTYYEQYF	TGTGCCAGCAGTACTTACTACGAGCAGTACTTC
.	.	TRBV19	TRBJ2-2	CASNSRRDTGELFF	TGTGCCAGTAACTCGAGGCGGGACACCGGGGAGCTGTTTTTT
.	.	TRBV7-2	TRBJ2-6	CASSKDRGTSSGANVLTF	TGTGCCAGCAGCAAAGACCGGGGAACAAGCTCTGGGGCCAACGTCCTGACTTTC
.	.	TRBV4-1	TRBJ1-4	CASSRPTGGGNEKLFF	TGCGCCAGCAGCCGTCCCACGGGGGGAGGTAATGAAAAACTGTTTTTT
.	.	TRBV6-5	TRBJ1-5	CASSPDRTQGQPQHF	TGTGCCAGCAGCCCCGACAGGACTCAAGGGCAGCCCCAGCATTTT
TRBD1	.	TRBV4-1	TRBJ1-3	CASSPSSGTGASGNTIYF	TGCGCCAGCAGCCCCTCGTCGGGGACAGGCGCCTCTGGAAACACCATATATTTT
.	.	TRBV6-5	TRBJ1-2	CASSYSGGRNYYGYTF	TGTGCCAGCAGTTACTCAGGGGGTCGGAACTACTATGGCTACACCTTC
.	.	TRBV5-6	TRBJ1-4	CASSLGQGYEKLFF	TGTGCCAGCAGCCTGGGACAAGGTTACGAAAAACTGTTTTTT
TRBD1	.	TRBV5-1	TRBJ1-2	CASSLDPRQGSYGYTF	TGCGCCAGCAGCTTGGACCCAAGACAGGGCTCCTATGGCTACACCTTC
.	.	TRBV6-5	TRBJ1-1	CASSPTRRRNTEAFF	TGTGCCAGCAGCCCCACTCGACGGAGGAACACTGAAGCTTTCTTT
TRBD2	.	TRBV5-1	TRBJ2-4	CASSAEGLAGSGKNIQYF	TGCGCCAGCAGCGCCGAGGGACTAGCGGGGTCAGGGAAAAACATTCAGTACTTC
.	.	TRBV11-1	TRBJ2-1	CASTGQPDYNEQFF	TGTGCCAGCACCGGACAACCCGATTACAATGAGCAGTTCTTC
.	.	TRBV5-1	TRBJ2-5	CASSSALTSRGETQYF	TGCGCCAGCAGCTCTGCTTTGACATCCCGGGGAGAGACCCAGTACTTC
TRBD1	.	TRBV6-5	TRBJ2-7	CASSPTRTGIHEQYF	TGTGCCAGCAGTCCGACCCGGACAGGGATTCACGAGCAGTACTTC
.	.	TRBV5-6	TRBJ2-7	CASSYRVGEQYF	TGTGCCAGCAGCTACAGGGTAGGTGAGCAGTACTTC
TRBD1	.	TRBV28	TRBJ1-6	CASSPRTGRNSPLHF	TGTGCCAGCAGTCCGAGGACAGGGCGAAATTCACCCCTCCACTTT
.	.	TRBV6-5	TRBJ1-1	CASSRLERNTEAFF	TGTGCCAGCAGCCGATTGGAGCGGAACACTGAAGCTTTCTTT
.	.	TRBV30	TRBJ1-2	CAWSEDRNYGYTF	TGTGCCTGGAGCGAGGACAGAAACTATGGCTACACCTTC
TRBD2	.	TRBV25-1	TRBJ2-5	CASSDLGGERGLRETQYF	TGTGCCAGCAGTGACCTCGGGGGCGAGCGGGGGCTTCGAGAGACCCAGTACTTC
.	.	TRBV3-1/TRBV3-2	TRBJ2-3	CASSDRYTDTQYF	TGTGCCAGCAGCGACAGGTACACAGATACGCAGTATTTT
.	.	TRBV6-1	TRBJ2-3	CASSDPGLGWGSTDTQYF	TGTGCCAGCAGTGATCCGGGCTTGGGTTGGGGCAGCACAGATACGCAGTATTTT
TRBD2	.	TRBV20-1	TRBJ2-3	CSASMPSGLRDTQYF	TGCAGTGCTAGTATGCCTAGCGGGCTACGAGATACGCAGTATTTT
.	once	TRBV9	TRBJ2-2	CASNQDGRGTGELFF	TGTGCCAGCAACCAAGACGGGCGGGGCACCGGGGAGCTGTTTTTT
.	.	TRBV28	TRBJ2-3	CASSLPSTDTQYF	TGTGCCAGCAGTTTACCTAGCACAGATACGCAGTATTTT
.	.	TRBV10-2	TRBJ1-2	CASSEGGIPYGYTF	TGCGCCAGCAGTGAGGGCGGGATCCCCTATGGCTACACCTTC
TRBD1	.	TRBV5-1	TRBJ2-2	CASSPWDSVNTGELFF	TGCGCCAGCAGCCCCTGGGACAGCGTGAACACCGGGGAGCTGTTTTTT
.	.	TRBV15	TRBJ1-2	CATSTLNRGKNYGYTF	TGTGCCACCAGCACCCTAAATCGGGGTAAGAACTATGGCTACACCTTC
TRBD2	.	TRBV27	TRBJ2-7	CASSRLAAPYEQYF	TGTGCCAGCAGTCGACTAGCGGCCCCGTACGAGCAGTACTTC
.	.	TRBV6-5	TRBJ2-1	CASRGVAQGYNEQFF	TGTGCCAGCAGGGGCGTTGCACAGGGCTACAATGAGCAGTTCTTC
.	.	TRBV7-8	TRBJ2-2	CASSLALISVGELFF	TGTGCCAGCAGCTTAGCGCTAATCTCGGTTGGGGAGCTGTTTTTT
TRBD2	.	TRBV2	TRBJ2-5	CASTAGLAATQYF	TGTGCCAGCACCGCCGGACTAGCGGCGACCCAGTACTTC
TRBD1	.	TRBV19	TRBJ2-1	CASSIGRGGRLKGVHNEQFF	TGTGCCAGTAGTATAGGTCGAGGGGGCCGACTTAAAGGGGTTCACAATGAGCAGTTCTTC
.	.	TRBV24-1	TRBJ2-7	CATRVDREDPYEQYF	TGTGCCACCCGAGTCGACAGGGAGGACCCCTACGAGCAGTACTTC
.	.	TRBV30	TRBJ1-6	CAWKAGYNSPLHF	TGTGCCTGGAAGGCAGGGTATAATTCACCCCTCCACTTT
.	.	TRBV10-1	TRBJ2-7	CASSRSWGDEQYF	TGCGCCAGCAGCAGGAGTTGGGGGGACGAGCAGTACTTC
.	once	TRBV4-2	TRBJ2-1	CASSQDGSYNEQFF	TGTGCCAGCAGCCAAGATGGTAGCTACAATGAGCAGTTCTTC
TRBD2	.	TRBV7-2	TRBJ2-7	CASSPTLAGLNVGEQYF	TGTGCCAGCAGCCCAACCCTAGCGGGGTTAAACGTTGGCGAGCAGTACTTC
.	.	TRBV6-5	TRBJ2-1	CASSPHWPPYNEQFF	TGTGCCAGCAGCCCGCATTGGCCCCCTTACAATGAGCAGTTCTTC
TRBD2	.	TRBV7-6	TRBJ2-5	CASSLLAGGQETQYF	TGTGCCAGCAGCTTACTAGCGGGGGGGCAGGAGACCCAGTACTTC
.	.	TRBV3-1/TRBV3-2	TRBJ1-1	CASSLTDDTEAFF	TGTGCCAGCAGCCTAACAGACGACACTGAAGCTTTCTTT
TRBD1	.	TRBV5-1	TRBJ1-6	CASSFVGGRGNSPLHF	TGCGCCAGCAGCTTTGTGGGGGGCAGGGGGAATTCACCCCTCCACTTT
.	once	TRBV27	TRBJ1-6	CASRPMTGLNSPLHF	TGTGCCAGCCGCCCCATGACAGGCCTAAATTCACCCCTCCACTTT
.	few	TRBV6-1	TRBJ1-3	CASSENLGRGIGNTIYF	TGTGCCAGCAGTGAAAACTTGGGCAGGGGAATTGGAAACACCATATATTTT
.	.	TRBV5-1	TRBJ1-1	CASSLAGTMNTEAFF	TGCGCCAGCAGCTTGGCGGGAACCATGAACACTGAAGCTTTCTTT
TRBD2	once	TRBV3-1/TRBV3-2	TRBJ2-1	CASSQTGGGHNEQFF	TGTGCCAGCAGCCAAACGGGGGGGGGCCACAATGAGCAGTTCTTC
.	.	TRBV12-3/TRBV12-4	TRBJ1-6	CASSSGPDSPLHF	TGTGCCAGCAGTTCAGGGCCAGATTCACCCCTCCACTTT
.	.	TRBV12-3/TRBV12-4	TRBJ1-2	CASSFPANYGYTF	TGTGCCAGCAGTTTTCCAGCTAACTATGGCTACACCTTC
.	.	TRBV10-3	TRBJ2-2	CAISESPSFTVPNTGELFF	TGTGCCATCAGTGAGTCTCCCTCCTTTACAGTACCGAACACCGGGGAGCTGTTTTTT
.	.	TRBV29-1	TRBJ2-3	CSSLLNSERPGTQYF	TGCAGCTCCCTTTTAAATAGCGAACGTCCGGGTACGCAGTATTTT
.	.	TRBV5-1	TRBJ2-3	CASTVQPGLRTDTQYF	TGCGCCAGCACGGTACAGCCGGGACTCCGCACAGATACGCAGTATTTT
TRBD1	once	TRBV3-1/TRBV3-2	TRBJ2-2	CASSQETGFVGELFF	TGTGCCAGCAGCCAAGAGACAGGGTTCGTCGGGGAGCTGTTTTTT
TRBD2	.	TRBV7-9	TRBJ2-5	CASSLGAGGIQETQYF	TGTGCCAGCAGCTTAGGGGCGGGGGGCATCCAAGAGACCCAGTACTTC